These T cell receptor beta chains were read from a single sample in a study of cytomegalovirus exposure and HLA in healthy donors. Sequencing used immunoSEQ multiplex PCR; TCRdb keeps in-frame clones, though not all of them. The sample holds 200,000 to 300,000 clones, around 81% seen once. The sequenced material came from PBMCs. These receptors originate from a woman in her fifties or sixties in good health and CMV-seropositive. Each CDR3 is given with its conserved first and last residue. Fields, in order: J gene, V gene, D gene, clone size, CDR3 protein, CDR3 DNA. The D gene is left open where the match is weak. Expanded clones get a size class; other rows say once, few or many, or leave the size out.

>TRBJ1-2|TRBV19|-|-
CASSIGLPGGYTF
TGTGCCAGTAGTATCGGCCTACCGGGGGGCTACACCTTC
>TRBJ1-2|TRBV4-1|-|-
CASSQDRARGIYGYTF
TGCGCCAGCAGCCAAGATAGAGCCAGGGGTATCTATGGCTACACCTTC
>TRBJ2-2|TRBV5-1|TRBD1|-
CASSLSGWRQGSGELFF
TGCGCCAGCAGCTTATCCGGTTGGAGACAGGGTTCCGGGGAGCTGTTTTTT
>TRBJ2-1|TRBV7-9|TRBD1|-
CASSLGWGRRGQGNNEQFF
TGTGCCAGCAGCTTAGGTTGGGGGCGTAGGGGGCAGGGGAACAATGAGCAGTTCTTC
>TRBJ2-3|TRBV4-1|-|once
CASSQQGTDTQYF
TGCGCCAGCAGCCAACAGGGAACAGATACGCAGTATTTT
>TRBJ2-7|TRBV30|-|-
CAWSPLSPSYEQYF
TGTGCCTGGAGCCCCCTCAGTCCCTCCTACGAGCAGTACTTC
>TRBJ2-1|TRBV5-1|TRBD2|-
CASSLGTSSYNEQFF
TGCGCCAGCAGCTTGGGGACTAGCTCCTACAATGAGCAGTTCTTC
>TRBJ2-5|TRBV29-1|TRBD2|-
CSVGSASGKTQYF
TGCAGCGTTGGCTCGGCTAGCGGGAAGACCCAGTACTTC
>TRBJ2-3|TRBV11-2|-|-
CASSLGARTDTQYF
TGTGCCAGCAGCTTAGGGGCGCGCACAGATACGCAGTATTTT
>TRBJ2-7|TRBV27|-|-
CASSLSLEVEQYF
TGTGCCAGCAGTTTATCTTTAGAGGTAGAGCAGTACTTC
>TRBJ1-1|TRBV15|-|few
CATSRRPRGTEAFF
TGTGCCACCAGCAGAAGACCCCGGGGGACTGAAGCTTTCTTT
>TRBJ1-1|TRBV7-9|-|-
CASSLSIETEAFF
TGTGCCAGCAGCTTAAGCATCGAGACTGAAGCTTTCTTT
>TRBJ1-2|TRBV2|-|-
CASTVDRRYGYTF
TGTGCCAGCACTGTAGACAGGAGATATGGCTACACCTTC
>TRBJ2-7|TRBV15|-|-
CATSSGGGQNTEQYF
TGTGCCACCAGCAGTGGGGGGGGCCAAAATACCGAGCAGTACTTC
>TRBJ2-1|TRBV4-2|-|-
CASSLNNEQFF
TGTGCCAGCAGCCTCAACAATGAGCAGTTCTTC
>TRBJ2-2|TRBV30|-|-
CAWSVDWNTGELFF
TGTGCCTGGAGTGTGGACTGGAACACCGGGGAGCTGTTTTTT
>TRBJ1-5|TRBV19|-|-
CASSIVDQPQHF
TGTGCCAGTAGTATAGTAGATCAGCCCCAGCATTTT
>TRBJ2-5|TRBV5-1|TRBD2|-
CASSLTSGSYETQYF
TGCGCCAGCAGCTTGACTAGCGGGTCATATGAGACCCAGTACTTC
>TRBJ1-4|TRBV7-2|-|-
CASSERRGSREKLFF
TGTGCCAGCAGCGAAAGACGGGGTTCGCGGGAAAAACTGTTTTTT
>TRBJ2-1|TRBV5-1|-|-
CASSLGAPGLNEQFF
TGCGCCAGCAGCTTGGGGGCCCCTGGGTTGAATGAGCAGTTCTTC
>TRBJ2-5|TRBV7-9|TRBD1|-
CASSLWDRVKTQYF
TGTGCCAGCAGCTTATGGGACAGGGTCAAGACCCAGTACTTC
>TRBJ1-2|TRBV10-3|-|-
CAISDPLYNYGYTF
TGTGCCATCAGTGACCCACTCTATAACTATGGCTACACCTTC
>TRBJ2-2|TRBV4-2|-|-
CASSQDRIGELFF
TGTGCCAGCAGCCAAGATAGAATAGGGGAGCTGTTTTTT
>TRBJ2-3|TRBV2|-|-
CASSDGASTDTQYF
TGTGCCAGCAGTGACGGAGCTAGCACAGATACGCAGTATTTT
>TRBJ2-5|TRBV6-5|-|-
CASSLRSGLEQYF
TGTGCCAGCAGTCTGAGGTCGGGGTTAGAGCAGTACTTC
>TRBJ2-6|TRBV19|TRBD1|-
CASSIRQGTRAGANVLTF
TGTGCCAGTAGTATAAGACAGGGCACAAGAGCTGGGGCCAACGTCCTGACTTTC
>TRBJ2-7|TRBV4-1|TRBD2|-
CASSQAPTGTSGTYEQYF
TGCGCCAGCAGCCAAGCCCCAACCGGGACTAGCGGGACCTACGAGCAGTACTTC
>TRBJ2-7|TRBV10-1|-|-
CASSETGSYEQYF
TGCGCCAGCAGTGAGACAGGGTCCTACGAGCAGTACTTC
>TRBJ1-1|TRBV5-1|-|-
CASSSTGYEAFF
TGCGCCAGCAGCTCCACAGGGTATGAAGCTTTCTTT
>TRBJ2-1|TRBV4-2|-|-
CASSQEKNSYNEQFF
TGTGCCAGCAGCCAAGAGAAAAACAGTTACAATGAGCAGTTCTTC
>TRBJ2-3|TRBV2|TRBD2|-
CASSLAGGTDTQYF
TGTGCCAGCAGTCTAGCGGGGGGCACAGATACGCAGTATTTT
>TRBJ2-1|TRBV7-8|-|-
CASSPTGSYNEQFF
TGTGCCAGCAGCCCCACCGGGAGCTACAATGAGCAGTTCTTC
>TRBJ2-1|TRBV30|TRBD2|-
CAWRRLSSGDPNEQFF
TGTGCCTGGAGACGGTTGTCTAGCGGAGACCCCAATGAGCAGTTCTTC
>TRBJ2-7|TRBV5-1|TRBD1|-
CASSLGGQGRYEQYF
TGCGCCAGCAGCTTGGGGGGACAGGGTCGGTACGAGCAGTACTTC
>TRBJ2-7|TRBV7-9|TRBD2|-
CASSETSGPSYEQYF
TGTGCCAGCAGCGAGACTAGCGGGCCCTCCTACGAGCAGTACTTC
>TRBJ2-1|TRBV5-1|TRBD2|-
CASSGTSGKENGEQFF
TGCGCCAGCAGCGGGACTAGCGGAAAAGAGAACGGTGAGCAGTTCTTC
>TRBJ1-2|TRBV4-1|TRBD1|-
CASSQEFGTGPYGYTF
TGCGCCAGCAGCCAAGAATTCGGGACAGGACCCTATGGCTACACCTTC
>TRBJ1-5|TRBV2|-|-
CATSLSGGNQPQHF
TGTGCCACCTCCCTCTCGGGGGGCAATCAGCCCCAGCATTTT
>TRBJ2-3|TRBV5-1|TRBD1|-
CASSSGTGASTDTQYF
TGCGCCAGCAGCTCGGGGACAGGGGCTAGCACAGATACGCAGTATTTT
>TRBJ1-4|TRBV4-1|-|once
CASSQDTVGAEDEKLFF
TGCGCCAGCAGCCAAGATACGGTGGGGGCTGAAGATGAAAAACTGTTTTTT
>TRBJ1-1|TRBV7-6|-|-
CASSLGSGGANTEAFF
TGTGCCAGCAGCTTGGGCTCGGGGGGCGCGAACACTGAAGCTTTCTTT
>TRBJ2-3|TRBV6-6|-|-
CAISAVADTQYF
TGTGCCATCTCTGCAGTGGCAGATACGCAGTATTTT
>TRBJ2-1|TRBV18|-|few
CASSSGDEQFF
TGTGCCAGCTCATCCGGGGATGAGCAGTTCTTC
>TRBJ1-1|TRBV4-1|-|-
CASSQGSTEAFF
TGCGCCAGCAGCCAAGGGAGTACTGAAGCTTTCTTT
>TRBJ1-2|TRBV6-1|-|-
CASSFQGSYGYTF
TGTGCCAGCAGTTTTCAGGGGTCCTATGGCTACACCTTC
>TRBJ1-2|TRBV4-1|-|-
CASSQVGQGSHGYTF
TGCGCCAGCAGCCAAGTTGGGCAGGGGAGCCATGGCTACACCTTC